This T cell receptor beta chain is from a study of cytomegalovirus exposure and HLA in healthy donors. The length of the CDR3 is 19 residues. V gave up 3 bases and J gave up 0 bases, with 22 bases separating them. Germline CDR1 SGHTA, CDR2 FQGNSA. Whole-study findings and limits: An analysis that came later showed most CMV-associated TCR beta chains appearing HLA-restricted.

When sampled, the donors appeared nominally healthy, though they likely had unrecorded immune exposures. Of note for this clone: Its antigen is undetermined.

PCR amplification relied on 60 Vbeta primers (plus 13 Jbeta primers). TCRdb's copy holds only in-frame clones and misses some; the assay was immunoSEQ multiplex PCR. The sample yields 84,000 or so clones, roughly 79% seen once. This rearrangement joins TRBV7-2 to TRBJ2-3, with a weak D call TRBD1 (5 bases). Sequences were obtained from PBMCs. The source of this sequence is a male donor in good health and CMV-seronegative. The CDR3: CASSLVARALNTSTDTQYF. The CDR3 coding sequence is TGTGCCAGCAGCTTGGTCGCCAGGGCTCTTAATACTAGCACAGATACGCAGTATTTT.